This TCR beta chain was sequenced during a study of cytomegalovirus exposure and HLA in healthy donors. Study conclusions and caveats: A few chains tied to CMV proved CMV antigen-specific in vitro.

PCR was performed using 60 Vbeta and 13 Jbeta primers. Here immunoSEQ multiplex PCR was the method, and the copy in TCRdb shows in-frame clones only, minus some. This repertoire shows about 150,000 clones, approximately 76% found once; its top ten account for 5.4%. The CDR3 is made up of 16 amino acids. Trimming stripped 3 bases from V and 1 base from J, with 12 bases between. CDR1 is KGHSH and CDR2 is LQKENI in the germline V gene. As regards this clone: Its antigen is not identified.

Sequencing was performed on PBMCs. The TCR originated in a woman between 18 and 29 years old in good health and CMV-seropositive. The chain recombines TRBV18 with TRBJ2-2; D call uncertain. This CDR3 is CASSPFEVVNTGELFF. DNA for the CDR3: TGTGCCAGCTCACCGTTTGAAGTAGTGAACACCGGGGAGCTGTTTTTT.